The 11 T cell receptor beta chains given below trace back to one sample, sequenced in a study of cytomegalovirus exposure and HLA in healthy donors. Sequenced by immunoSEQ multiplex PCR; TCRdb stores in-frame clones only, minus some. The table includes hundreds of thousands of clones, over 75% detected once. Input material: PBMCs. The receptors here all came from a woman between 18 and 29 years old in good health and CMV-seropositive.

The CDR3 sequence is CASSFTTRNTEAFF. The CDR3 DNA reads TGTGCCAGCAGTTTCACGACAAGGAACACTGAAGCTTTCTTT. The chain has TRBV27 and TRBJ1-1; D remains ambiguous. Germline V gene sequence: CDR1 MNHEY, CDR2 SMNVEV (reference sequence). Deletions cut 3 bases from V and 1 base from J, with 9 bases between. CDR3 length: 14 amino acids.

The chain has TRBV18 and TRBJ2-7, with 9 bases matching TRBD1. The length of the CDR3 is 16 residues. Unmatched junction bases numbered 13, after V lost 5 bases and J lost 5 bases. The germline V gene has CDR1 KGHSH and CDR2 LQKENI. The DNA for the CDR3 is TGTGCCAGCTCAGCCACGACAGGGGGTTTGTTGAACGAGCAGTACTTC. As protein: CASSATTGGLLNEQYF.

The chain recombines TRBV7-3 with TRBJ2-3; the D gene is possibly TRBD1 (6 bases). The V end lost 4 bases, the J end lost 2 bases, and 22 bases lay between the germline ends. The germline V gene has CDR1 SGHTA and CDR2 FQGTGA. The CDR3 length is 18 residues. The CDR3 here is CASSSAQYREASTDTQYF. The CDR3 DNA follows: TGTGCCAGCAGCTCCGCCCAGTACAGGGAAGCCTCCACAGATACGCAGTATTTT.

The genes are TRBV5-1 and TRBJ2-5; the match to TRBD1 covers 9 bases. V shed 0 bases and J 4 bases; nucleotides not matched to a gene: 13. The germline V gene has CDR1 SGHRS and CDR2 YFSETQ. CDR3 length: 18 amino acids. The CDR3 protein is CASSLDPARGDRAETQYF. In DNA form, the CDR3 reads TGCGCCAGCAGCTTGGATCCTGCAAGGGGGGACAGGGCAGAGACCCAGTACTTC.

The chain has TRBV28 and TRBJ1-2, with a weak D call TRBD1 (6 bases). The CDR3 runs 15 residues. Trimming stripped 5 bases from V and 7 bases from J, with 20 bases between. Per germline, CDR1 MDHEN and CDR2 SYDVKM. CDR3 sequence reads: CASSRGTPRGSGYTF. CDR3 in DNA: TGTGCCAGCAGTAGGGGGACCCCCCGCGGTTCTGGCTACACCTTC.

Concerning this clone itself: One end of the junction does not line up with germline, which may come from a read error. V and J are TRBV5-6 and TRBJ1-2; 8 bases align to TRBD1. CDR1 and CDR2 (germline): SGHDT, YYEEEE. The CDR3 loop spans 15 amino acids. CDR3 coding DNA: TGTGCCAGCAGCTTGGACAACCAGGGGGCCTACGGCGTGCCTTTC. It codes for CASSLDNQGAYGVPF.

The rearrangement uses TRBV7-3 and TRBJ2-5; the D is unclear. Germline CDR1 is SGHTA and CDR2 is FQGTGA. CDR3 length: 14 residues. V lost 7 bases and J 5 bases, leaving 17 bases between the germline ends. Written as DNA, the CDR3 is TGTGCCAGCATGCCGGTGGGCACACACGAGACCCAGTACTTC. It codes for CASMPVGTHETQYF.

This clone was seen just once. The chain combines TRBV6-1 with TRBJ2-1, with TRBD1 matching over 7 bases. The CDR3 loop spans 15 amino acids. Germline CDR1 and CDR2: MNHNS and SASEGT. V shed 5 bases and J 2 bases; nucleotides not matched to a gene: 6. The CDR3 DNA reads TGTGCCAGCAGTCCACAGGGGCGAACCTACAATGAGCAGTTCTTC. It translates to CASSPQGRTYNEQFF.

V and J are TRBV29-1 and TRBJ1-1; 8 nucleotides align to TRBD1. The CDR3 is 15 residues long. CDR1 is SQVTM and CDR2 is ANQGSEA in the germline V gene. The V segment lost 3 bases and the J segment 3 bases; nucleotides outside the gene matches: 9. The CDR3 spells CSVEAGGALDTEAFF. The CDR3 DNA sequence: TGCAGCGTTGAGGCAGGGGGCGCTTTGGACACTGAAGCTTTCTTT.

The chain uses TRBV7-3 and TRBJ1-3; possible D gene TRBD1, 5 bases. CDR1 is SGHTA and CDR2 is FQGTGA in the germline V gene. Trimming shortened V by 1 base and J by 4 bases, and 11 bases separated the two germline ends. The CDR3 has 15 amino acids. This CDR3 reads CASSLRGLAGNTIYF. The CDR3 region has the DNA TGTGCCAGCAGCTTAAGGGGCCTCGCCGGAAACACCATATATTTT.

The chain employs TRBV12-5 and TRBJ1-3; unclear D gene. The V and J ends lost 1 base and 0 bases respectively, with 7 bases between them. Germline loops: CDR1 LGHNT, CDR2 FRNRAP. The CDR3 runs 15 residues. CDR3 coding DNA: TGTGCTAGTGGTTTGGCCTCACTCTCTGGAAACACCATATATTTT. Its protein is CASGLASLSGNTIYF.